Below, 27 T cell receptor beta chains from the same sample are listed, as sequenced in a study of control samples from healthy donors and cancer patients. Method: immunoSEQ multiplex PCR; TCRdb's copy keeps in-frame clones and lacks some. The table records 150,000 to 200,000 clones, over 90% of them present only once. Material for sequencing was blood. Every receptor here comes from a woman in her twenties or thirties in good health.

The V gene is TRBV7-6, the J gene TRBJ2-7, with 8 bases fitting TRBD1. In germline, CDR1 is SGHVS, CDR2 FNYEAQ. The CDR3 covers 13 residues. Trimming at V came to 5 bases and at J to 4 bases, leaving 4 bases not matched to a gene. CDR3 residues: CASSARTGYEQYF. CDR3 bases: TGTGCCAGCAGCGCGAGGACAGGGTACGAGCAGTACTTC.

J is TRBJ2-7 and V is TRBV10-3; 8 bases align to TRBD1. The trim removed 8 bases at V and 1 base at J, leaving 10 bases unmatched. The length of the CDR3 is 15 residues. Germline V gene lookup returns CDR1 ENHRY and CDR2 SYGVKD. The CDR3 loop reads CAIQGGGTGSYEQYF. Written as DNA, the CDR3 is TGTGCCATCCAAGGGGGTGGGACAGGATCCTACGAGCAGTACTTC.

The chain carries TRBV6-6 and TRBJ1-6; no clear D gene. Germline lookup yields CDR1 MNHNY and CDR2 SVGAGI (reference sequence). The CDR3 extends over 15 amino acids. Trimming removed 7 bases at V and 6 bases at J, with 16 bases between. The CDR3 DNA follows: TGTGCCAGCACACCGGACGGGAGCTTTAATTCACCCCTCCACTTT. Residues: CASTPDGSFNSPLHF.

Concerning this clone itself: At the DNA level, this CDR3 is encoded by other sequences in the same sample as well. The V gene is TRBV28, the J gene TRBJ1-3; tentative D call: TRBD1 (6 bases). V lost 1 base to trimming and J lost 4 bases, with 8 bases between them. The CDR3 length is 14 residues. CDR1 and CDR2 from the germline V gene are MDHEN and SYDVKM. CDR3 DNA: TGTGCCAGCAGTTTATACAGGGCGGGAAACACCATATATTTT. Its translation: CASSLYRAGNTIYF. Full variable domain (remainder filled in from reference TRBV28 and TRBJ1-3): DVKVTQSSRYLVKRTGEKVFLECVQDMDHENMFWYRQDPGLGLRLIYFSYDVKMKEKGDIPEGYSVSREKKERFSLILESASTNQTSMYLCASSLYRAGNTIYFGEGSWLTVV.

The CDR3 loop is CASSRDRFTDTQYF. The CDR3 DNA follows: TGTGCCAGCAGCCGGGACAGGTTCACAGATACGCAGTATTTT. This rearrangement joins TRBV27 to TRBJ2-3; TRBD1 aligns across 8 bases. Trimming removed 6 bases from V and 2 bases from J; junction bases left unmatched: 4. Germline values: CDR1 MNHEY, CDR2 SMNVEV (reference sequence). The CDR3 is made up of 14 amino acids.

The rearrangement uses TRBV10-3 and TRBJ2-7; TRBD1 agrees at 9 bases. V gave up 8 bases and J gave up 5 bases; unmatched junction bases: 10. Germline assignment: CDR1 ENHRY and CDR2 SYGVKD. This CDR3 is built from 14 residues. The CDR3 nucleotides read TGTGCCATCTCAGCGGGACAGGGCTTCGACGAGCAGTACTTC. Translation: CAISAGQGFDEQYF.

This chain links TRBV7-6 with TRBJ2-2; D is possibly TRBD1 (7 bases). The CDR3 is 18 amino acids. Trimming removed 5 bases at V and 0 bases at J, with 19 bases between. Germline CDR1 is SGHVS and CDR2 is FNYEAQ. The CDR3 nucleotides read TGTGCCAGCAGCCCAGGGGGTGGGGGACTTACGAACACCGGGGAGCTGTTTTTT. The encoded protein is CASSPGGGGLTNTGELFF.

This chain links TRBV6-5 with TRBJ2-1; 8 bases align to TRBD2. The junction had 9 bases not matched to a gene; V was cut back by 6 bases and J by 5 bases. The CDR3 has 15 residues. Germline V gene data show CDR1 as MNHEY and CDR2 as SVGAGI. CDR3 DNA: TGTGCCAGCAGCGCCTGGCCCGGGGGGGACAATGAGCAGTTCTTC. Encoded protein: CASSAWPGGDNEQFF.

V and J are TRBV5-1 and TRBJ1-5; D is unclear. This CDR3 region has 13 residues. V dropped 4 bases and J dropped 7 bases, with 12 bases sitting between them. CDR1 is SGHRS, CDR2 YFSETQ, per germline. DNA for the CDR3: TGCGCCAGCAGCACCGATCCGAAGCAGCCCCAGCATTTT. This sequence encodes CASSTDPKQPQHF. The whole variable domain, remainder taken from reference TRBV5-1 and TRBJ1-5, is KAGVTQTPRYLIKTRGQQVTLSCSPISGHRSVSWYQQTPGQGLQFLFEYFSETQRNKGNFPGRFSGRQFSNSRSEMNVSTLELGDSALYLCASSTDPKQPQHFGDGTRLSIL.

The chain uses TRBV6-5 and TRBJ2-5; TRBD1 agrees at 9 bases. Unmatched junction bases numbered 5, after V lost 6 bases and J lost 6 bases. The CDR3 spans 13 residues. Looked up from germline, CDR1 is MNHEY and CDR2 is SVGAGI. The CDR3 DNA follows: TGTGCCAGCAGCCGGACAGGGGTGCAGACCCAGTACTTC. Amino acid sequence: CASSRTGVQTQYF.

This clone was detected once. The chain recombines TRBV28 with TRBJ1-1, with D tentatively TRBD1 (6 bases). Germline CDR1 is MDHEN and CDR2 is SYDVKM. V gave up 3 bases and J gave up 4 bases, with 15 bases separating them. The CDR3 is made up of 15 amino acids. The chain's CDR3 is CASSLIQGSGTEAFF. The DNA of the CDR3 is TGTGCCAGCAGTTTGATACAGGGATCGGGCACTGAAGCTTTCTTT.

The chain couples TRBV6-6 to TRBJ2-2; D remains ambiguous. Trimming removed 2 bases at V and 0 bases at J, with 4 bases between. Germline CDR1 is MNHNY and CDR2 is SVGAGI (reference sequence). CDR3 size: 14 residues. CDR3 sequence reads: CASSYLANTGELFF. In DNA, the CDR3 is TGTGCCAGCAGTTACCTGGCGAACACCGGGGAGCTGTTTTTT.

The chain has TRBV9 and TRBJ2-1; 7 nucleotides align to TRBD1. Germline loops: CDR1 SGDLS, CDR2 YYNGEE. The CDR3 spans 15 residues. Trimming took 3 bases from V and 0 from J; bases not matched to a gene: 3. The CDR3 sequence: CASSAGQISYNEQFF. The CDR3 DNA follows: TGTGCCAGCAGCGCGGGACAGATCTCCTACAATGAGCAGTTCTTC.

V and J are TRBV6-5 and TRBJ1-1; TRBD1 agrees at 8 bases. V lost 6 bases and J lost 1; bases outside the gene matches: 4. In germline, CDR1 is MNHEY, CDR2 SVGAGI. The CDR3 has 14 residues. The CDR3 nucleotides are TGTGCCAGCAGACGACAGGGGCCGAACACTGAAGCTTTCTTT. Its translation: CASRRQGPNTEAFF.

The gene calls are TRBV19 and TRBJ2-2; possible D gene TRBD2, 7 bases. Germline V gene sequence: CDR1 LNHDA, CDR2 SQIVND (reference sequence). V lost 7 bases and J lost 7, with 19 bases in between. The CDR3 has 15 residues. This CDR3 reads CASNEGGLLVGELFF. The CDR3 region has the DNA TGTGCCAGTAATGAGGGGGGGCTTTTGGTCGGGGAGCTGTTTTTT.

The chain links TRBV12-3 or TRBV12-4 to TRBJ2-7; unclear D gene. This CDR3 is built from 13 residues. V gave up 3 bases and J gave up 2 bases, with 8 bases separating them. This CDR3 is CASSFAGPYEQYF. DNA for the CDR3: TGTGCCAGCAGTTTTGCCGGACCCTACGAGCAGTACTTC.

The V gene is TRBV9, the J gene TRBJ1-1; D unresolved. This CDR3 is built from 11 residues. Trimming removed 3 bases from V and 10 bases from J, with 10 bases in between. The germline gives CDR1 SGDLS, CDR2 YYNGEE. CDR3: CASSAGEVAFF. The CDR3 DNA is TGTGCCAGCAGCGCCGGGGAAGTAGCTTTCTTT.

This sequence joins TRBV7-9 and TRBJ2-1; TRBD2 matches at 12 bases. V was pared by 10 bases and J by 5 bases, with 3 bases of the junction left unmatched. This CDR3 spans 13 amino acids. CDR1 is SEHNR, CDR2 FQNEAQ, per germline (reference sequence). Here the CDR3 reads CAIGLAGHNEQFF. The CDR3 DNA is TGTGCCATCGGACTAGCGGGACACAATGAGCAGTTCTTC.

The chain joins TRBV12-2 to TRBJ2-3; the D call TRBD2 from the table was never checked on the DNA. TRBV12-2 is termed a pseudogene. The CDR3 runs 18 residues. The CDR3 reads CASRLARQNGGGGDTQYF. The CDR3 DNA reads TGTGCAAGTCGCTTAGCCCGTCAAAACGGGGGGGGCGGCGATACGCAGTATTTT.

Written as DNA, the CDR3 is TGTGCCAGCAGTAAACCGAAAGAGACCCAGTACTTC. This sequence encodes CASSKPKETQYF. V gene TRBV27 combines with J gene TRBJ2-5; unclear D gene. Germline V lookup: CDR1 MNHEY, CDR2 SMNVEV (reference sequence). The CDR3 is made up of 12 amino acids. V lost 5 bases to trimming and J lost 3 bases, with 7 bases between them.

CDR3 protein: CASSSSGAPGELFF. CDR3 coding DNA: TGCGCCAGCAGCTCCTCAGGCGCTCCCGGGGAGCTGTTTTTT. The gene calls are TRBV5-1 and TRBJ2-2; D is ambiguous. V shed 3 bases and J shed 6 bases, with 12 bases lying between them. Per the germline V gene, CDR1 is SGHRS and CDR2 is YFSETQ. The length of the CDR3 is 14 residues. Supplemented by reference TRBV5-1 and TRBJ2-2, the full variable domain reads KAGVTQTPRYLIKTRGQQVTLSCSPISGHRSVSWYQQTPGQGLQFLFEYFSETQRNKGNFPGRFSGRQFSNSRSEMNVSTLELGDSALYLCASSSSGAPGELFFGEGSRLTVL.

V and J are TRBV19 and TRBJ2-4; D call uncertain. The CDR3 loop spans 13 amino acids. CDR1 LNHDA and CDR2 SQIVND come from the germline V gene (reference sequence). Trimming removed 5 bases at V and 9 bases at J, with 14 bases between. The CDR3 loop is CASSPSGVGIQYF. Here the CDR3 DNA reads TGTGCCAGTAGTCCATCTGGGGTGGGCATTCAGTACTTC.

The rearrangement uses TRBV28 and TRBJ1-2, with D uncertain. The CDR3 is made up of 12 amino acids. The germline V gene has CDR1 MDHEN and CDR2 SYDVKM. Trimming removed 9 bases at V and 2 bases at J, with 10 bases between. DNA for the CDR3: TGTGCCAGTGCGGGCTGGAACTATGGCTACACCTTC. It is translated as CASAGWNYGYTF.

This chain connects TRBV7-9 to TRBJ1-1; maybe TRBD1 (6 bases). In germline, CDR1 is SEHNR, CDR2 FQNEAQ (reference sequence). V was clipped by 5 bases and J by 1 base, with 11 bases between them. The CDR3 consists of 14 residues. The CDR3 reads CASSPSTGNTEAFF. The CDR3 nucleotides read TGTGCCAGCAGCCCGTCGACAGGGAACACTGAAGCTTTCTTT.

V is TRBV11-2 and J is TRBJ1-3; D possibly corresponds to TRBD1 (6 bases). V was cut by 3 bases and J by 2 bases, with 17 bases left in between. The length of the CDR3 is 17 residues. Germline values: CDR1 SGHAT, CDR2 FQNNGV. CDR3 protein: CASSFLMGGRPGNTIYF. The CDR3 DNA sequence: TGTGCCAGCAGCTTTCTGATGGGGGGCAGGCCTGGAAACACCATATATTTT.

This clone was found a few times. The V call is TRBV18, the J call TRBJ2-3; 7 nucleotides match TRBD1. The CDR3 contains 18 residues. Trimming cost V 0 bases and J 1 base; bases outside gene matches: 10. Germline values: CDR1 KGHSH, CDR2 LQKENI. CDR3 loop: CASSPPGYRGTGTDTQYF. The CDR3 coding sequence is TGTGCCAGCTCACCACCGGGTTACAGGGGTACTGGCACAGATACGCAGTATTTT.

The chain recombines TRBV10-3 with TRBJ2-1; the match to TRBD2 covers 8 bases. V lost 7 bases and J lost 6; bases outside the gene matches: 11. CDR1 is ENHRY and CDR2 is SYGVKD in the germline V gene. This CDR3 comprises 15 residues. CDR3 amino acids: CAIKGLDRFGNEQFF. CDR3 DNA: TGTGCCATCAAGGGACTAGATCGGTTCGGCAATGAGCAGTTCTTC.